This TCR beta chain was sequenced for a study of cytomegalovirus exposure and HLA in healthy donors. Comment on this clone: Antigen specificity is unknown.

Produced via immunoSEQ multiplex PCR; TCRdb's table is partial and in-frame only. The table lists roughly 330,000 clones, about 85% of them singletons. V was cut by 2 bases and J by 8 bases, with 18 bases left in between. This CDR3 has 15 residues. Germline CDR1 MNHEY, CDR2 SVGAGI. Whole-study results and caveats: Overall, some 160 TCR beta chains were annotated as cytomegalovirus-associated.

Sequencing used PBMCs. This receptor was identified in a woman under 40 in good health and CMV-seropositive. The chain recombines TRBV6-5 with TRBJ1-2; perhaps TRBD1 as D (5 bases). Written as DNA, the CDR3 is TGTGCCAGCAGTTACACCGGACAACCCCTCGGAGGCTACACCTTC. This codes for CASSYTGQPLGGYTF.